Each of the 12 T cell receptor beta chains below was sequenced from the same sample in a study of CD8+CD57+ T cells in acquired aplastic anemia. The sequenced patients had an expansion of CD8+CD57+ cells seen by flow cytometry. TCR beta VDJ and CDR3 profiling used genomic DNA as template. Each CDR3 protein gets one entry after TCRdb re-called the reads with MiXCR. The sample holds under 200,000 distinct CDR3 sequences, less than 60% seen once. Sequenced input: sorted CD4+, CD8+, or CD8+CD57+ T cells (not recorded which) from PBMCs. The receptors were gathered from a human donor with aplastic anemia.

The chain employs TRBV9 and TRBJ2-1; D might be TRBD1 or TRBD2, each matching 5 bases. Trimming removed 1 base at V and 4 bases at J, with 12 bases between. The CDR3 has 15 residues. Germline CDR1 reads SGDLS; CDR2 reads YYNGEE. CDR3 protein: CASSVIGASYNEQFF. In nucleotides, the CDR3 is TGTGCCAGCAGCGTAATCGGGGCCAGTTACAATGAGCAGTTCTTC.

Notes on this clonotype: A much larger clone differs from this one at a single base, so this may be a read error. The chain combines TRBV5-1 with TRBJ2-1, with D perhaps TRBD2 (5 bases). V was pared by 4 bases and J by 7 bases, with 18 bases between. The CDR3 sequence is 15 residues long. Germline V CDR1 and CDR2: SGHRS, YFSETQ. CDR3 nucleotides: TGCGCCAGCAGCATAGACTCACTAACGGGGAATGAGCAGTTCTTC. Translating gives CASSIDSLTGNEQFF.

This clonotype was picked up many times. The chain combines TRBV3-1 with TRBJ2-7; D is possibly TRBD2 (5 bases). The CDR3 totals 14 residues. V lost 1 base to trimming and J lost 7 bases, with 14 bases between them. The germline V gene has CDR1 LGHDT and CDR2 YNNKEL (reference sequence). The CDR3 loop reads CASSQGSGSREQYF. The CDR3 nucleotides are TGTGCCAGCAGCCAAGGGTCGGGGTCTCGTGAGCAGTACTTC.

In nucleotides, the CDR3 is TGCGCCAGCAGTGTGGGGGACAGGGAGAACACTGAAGCTTTCTTT. It translates to CASSVGDRENTEAFF. The rearrangement links TRBV10-1 to TRBJ1-1; 9 nucleotides agree with TRBD1. This CDR3 contains 15 residues. Germline V gene lookup returns CDR1 WNHNN and CDR2 SYGVQD (reference sequence). V trimming: 4 bases; J trimming: 1 base; junction bases outside the gene matches: 4.

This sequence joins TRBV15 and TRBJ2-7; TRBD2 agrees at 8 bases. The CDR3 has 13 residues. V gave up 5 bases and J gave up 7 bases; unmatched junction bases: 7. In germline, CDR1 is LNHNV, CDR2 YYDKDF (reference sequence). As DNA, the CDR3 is TGTGCCACCAGCCAAACGGGAGGGTATGAGCAGTACTTC. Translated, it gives CATSQTGGYEQYF.

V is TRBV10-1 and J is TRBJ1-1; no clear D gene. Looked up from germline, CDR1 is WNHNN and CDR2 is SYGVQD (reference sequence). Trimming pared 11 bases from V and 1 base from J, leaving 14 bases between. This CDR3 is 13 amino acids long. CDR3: CAASTWGNTEAFF. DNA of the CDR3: TGCGCCGCCAGCACGTGGGGGAACACTGAAGCTTTCTTT.

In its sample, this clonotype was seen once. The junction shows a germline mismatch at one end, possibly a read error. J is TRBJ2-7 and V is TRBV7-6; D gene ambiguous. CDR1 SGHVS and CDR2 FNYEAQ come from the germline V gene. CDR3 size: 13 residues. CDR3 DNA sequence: TGCGCCAGCAGCCCCTCTCGGACCTACGAGCAGTACTTC. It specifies CASSPSRTYEQYF.

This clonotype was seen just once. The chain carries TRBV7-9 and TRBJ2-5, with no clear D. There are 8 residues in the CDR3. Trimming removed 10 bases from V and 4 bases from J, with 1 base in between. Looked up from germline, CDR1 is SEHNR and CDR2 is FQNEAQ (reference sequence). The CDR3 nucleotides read TGTGCCACAGAGACCCAGTACTTC. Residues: CATETQYF.

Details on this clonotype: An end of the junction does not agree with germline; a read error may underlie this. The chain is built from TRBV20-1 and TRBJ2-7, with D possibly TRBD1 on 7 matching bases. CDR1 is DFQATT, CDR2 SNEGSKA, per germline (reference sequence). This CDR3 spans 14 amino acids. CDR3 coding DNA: TGCAGTTCTAGTAATTGGCAGGGGGGATACGAGCAGTACTTC. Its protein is CSSSNWQGGYEQYF.

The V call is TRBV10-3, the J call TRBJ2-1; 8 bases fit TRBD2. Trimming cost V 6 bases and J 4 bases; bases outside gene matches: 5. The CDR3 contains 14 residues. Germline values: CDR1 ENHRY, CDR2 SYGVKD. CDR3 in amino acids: CAIRGGGTYNEQFF. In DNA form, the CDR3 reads TGTGCCATCAGGGGCGGGGGGACATACAATGAGCAGTTCTTC.

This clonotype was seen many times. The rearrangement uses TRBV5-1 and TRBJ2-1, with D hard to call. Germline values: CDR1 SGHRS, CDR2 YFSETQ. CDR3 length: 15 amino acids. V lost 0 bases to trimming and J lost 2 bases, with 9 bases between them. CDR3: CASSLAAPTYNEQFF. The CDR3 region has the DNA TGCGCCAGCAGCTTGGCAGCCCCAACCTACAATGAGCAGTTCTTC.

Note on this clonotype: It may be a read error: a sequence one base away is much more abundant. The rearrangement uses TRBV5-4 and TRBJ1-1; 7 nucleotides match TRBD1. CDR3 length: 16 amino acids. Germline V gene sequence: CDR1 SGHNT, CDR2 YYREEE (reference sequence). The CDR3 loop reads CASSLEGAEGDTEASF. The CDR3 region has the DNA TGTGCCAGCAGCTTGGAGGGGGCGGAGGGAGACACTGAAGCTTCCTTT.